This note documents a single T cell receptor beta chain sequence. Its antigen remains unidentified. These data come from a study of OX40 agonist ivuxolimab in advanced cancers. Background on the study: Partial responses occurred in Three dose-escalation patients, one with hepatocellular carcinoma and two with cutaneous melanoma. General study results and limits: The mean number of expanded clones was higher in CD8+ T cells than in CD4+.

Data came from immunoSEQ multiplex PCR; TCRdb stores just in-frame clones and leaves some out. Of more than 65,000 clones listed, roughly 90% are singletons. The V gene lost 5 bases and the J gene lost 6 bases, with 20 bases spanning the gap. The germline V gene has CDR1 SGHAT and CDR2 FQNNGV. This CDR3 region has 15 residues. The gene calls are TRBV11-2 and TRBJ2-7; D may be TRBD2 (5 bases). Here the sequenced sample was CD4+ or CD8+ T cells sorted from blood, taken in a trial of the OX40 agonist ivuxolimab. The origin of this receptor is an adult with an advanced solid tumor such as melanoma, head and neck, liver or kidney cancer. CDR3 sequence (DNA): TGTGCCAGCAGCGTAAGCGGAGGCCCCCCTAGCGAGCAGTACTTC. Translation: CASSVSGGPPSEQYF.